In this sample, the clone carrying this T cell receptor beta chain turned up a few times. The sample's time point: pretreatment peripheral blood. Patients suffered from locally advanced or metastatic urothelial carcinoma. Pretreatment sampling and on-treatment sampling together yielded between 1 and 8 samples for each patient. TCRdb keeps only in-frame clones here, not all; method: immunoSEQ multiplex PCR. The sample records about 130,000 clones, roughly 80% being singletons. The CDR3 consists of 12 residues. Trimming took 6 bases from V and 2 from J, leaving 8 bases between them. Per the germline V gene, CDR1 is MDHEN and CDR2 is SYDVKM. The data belong to a study of PD-L1 blockade in urothelial cancer. Whole-study context: Blood analyses occurred 3 weeks (second dose) and 6 weeks post treatment start.

The J gene is TRBJ2-7, the V gene TRBV28, with a weak D call TRBD2 (5 bases). The specimen was PBMCs, collected around atezolizumab (anti-PD-L1) treatment. This TCR was sampled from a man in his fifties or sixties with urothelial cancer. CDR3 loop: CASRLGTYEQYF. The CDR3 DNA follows: TGTGCCAGCAGGCTCGGGACCTACGAGCAGTACTTC. Using reference TRBV28 and TRBJ2-7 for the parts outside the CDR3, the full variable domain is DVKVTQSSRYLVKRTGEKVFLECVQDMDHENMFWYRQDPGLGLRLIYFSYDVKMKEKGDIPEGYSVSREKKERFSLILESASTNQTSMYLCASRLGTYEQYFGPGTRLTVT.